This entry is about one TCR beta chain. The target of this receptor is not known. No clone much larger than this one lies a single base away; base qualities are absent. The V end gives up 0 bases and the J end 10 bases, leaving 15 bases in the junction not matched to a gene. Including the terminal cysteine and phenylalanine, the CDR3 comprises 18 residues. Only the CDR3 part of the read is kept: 54 bases, read in frame from the first base. Per the germline V gene, MGHDK is the CDR1 and SYGVNS is the CDR2. The data belong to a study of response to subunit inactivated influenza vaccine (dated by TCRdb to the late 2010s). About the study as a whole: Deep quantitative T cell receptor repertoire profiling was used in the study to track responses to a trivalent subunit inactivated influenza vaccine.

Library preparation employed RT-PCR. Instrument on record: Illumina HiSeq 2500. TCRdb reprocessed the public reads (quality trimming at Q25 with fastp, clone calling with MiXCR) and kept in-frame beta chains. Each entry is one CDR3 protein sequence, shown with its most common DNA and genes. The sample data list a few hundred thousand distinct CDR3 sequences, and 11% to 15% of these were observed just once. Around 10% of the sample rests with the top ten. Broader findings and caveats from the paper: It was suggested by the authors that each seasonal influenza vaccination may recruit only a limited number of new T cells.

The clonotype was recovered from a man in his fifties or sixties who received an inactivated influenza vaccine. Donor details come from another sample of the same person, matched by shared clones. Specimen: PBMCs from blood, collected 11 to 12 days after vaccination. The V and J genes are TRBV25-1 and TRBJ2-1; TRBD2 lines up with 10 middle nucleotides. This receptor carries the CDR3 CASSEYPPRSGRAREQFF. Read as DNA, the sequence is TGTGCCAGCAGTGAATACCCCCCGAGGAGCGGGAGGGCCAGGGAGCAGTTCTTC.